This TCR beta chain is from a study of cytomegalovirus exposure and HLA in healthy donors. PCR amplification relied on 60 Vbeta primers (plus 13 Jbeta primers). Only in-frame clones appear in the TCRdb table, and some are missing; sequencing was by immunoSEQ multiplex PCR. The sample totals around 100,000 clones. V lost 3 bases and J lost 5; bases outside the gene matches: 11. The CDR3 has 16 residues. In germline, CDR1 is SGHRS, CDR2 YFSETQ. Study-level results: Among TCR beta chains, those listed as cytomegalovirus-associated numbered over 150. Clonal expansion, a later analysis showed, was greater in HLA-associated TCR beta chains than in equally common others. The likely origin of a cluster of highly shared sequence variants was a sequencing artifact.

Concerning this clone itself: Its cognate antigen is unknown.

This chain joins TRBV5-1 and TRBJ1-1; 9 nucleotides line up with TRBD1. The sequenced sample consisted of PBMCs. The sequence came from a man aged 35 to 55 in good health and CMV-seropositive. The CDR3 spells CASSSTGGRISTEAFF. CDR3 sequence (DNA): TGCGCCAGCAGCTCCACAGGGGGCAGAATTTCTACTGAAGCTTTCTTT.